A single TCR beta chain is shown here with its context. The method was immunoSEQ multiplex PCR; TCRdb's version includes in-frame clones alone and lacks a portion of them. The sample holds about 140,000 clones, roughly 92% seen once. This sample was taken from a study of T cell responses to AZD1222 COVID-19 vaccine. The J segment lost 9 bases and the V segment lost 5 bases, leaving 14 bases of the junction unmatched. The CDR3 length is 16 residues. CDR1 and CDR2 (germline): SGHAT, FQDESV (reference sequence). The rearrangement links TRBV11-1 to TRBJ2-1; 9 positions agree with TRBD2. The origin of this receptor is an adult in good health. The specimen comprised peripheral blood, sampled on day 0 of AZD1222 vaccination. This CDR3 reads CASSPVRREGRGEQFF. The CDR3 coding sequence is TGTGCCAGCAGCCCTGTGAGGCGGGAGGGCCGAGGTGAGCAGTTCTTC.